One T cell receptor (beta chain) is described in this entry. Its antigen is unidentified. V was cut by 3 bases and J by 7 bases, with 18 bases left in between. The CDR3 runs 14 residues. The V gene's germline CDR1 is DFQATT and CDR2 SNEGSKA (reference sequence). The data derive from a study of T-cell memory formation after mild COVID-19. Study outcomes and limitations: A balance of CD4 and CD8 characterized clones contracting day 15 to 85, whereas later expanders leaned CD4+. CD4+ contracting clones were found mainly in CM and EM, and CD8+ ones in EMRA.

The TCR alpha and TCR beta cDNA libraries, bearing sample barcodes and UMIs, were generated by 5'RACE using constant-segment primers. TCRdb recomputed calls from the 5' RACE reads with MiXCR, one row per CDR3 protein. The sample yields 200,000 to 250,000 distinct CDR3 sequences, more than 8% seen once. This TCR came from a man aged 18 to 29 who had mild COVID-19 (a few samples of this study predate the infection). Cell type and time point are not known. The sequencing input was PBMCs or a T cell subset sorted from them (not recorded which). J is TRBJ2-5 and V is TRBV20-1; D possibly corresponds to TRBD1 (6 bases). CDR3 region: CSASVLGAQGTQYF. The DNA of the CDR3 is TGCAGTGCTAGTGTCTTGGGGGCCCAGGGGACCCAGTACTTC.